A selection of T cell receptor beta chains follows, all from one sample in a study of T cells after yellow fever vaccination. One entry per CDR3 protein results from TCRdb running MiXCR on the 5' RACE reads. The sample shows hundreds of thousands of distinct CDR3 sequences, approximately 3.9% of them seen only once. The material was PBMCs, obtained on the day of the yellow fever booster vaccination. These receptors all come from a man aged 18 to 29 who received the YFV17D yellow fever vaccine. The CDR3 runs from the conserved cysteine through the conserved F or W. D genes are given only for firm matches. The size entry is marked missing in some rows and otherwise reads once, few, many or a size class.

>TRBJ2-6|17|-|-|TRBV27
TGTGCCAGCAGTGGGGGCAGGGGACTCTCTGGGGCCAACGTCCTGACTTTC
CASSGGRGLSGANVLTF
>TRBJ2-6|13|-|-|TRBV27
TGTGCCAGCACGACGGGCGGGGCCAACGTCCTGACTTTC
CASTTGGANVLTF
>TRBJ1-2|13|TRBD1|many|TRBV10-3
TGTGCCATCAATACCGGGACAGGGGATGGCTACACCTTC
CAINTGTGDGYTF
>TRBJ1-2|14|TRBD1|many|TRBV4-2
TGTGCCAGCAGCTCGACAGGGGGCGCCTATGGCTACACCTTC
CASSSTGGAYGYTF
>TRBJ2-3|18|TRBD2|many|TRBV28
TGTGCCAGCAGTTCCTGGACTAGCGGGGGCGTGAGCACAGATACGCAGTATTTT
CASSSWTSGGVSTDTQYF
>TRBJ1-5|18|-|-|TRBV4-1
TGCGCCAGCAGCCAAGATCCCGTCAGGGGTTATTCCAATCAGCCCCAGCATTTT
CASSQDPVRGYSNQPQHF
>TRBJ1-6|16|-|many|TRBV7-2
TGTGCCAGCAGCCAGTCTCCCGGGACACATAATTCACCCCTCCACTTT
CASSQSPGTHNSPLHF
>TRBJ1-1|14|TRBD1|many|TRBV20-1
TGCAGTGCTATCCCTCGGACAGGGGGAAATGAAGCTTTCTTT
CSAIPRTGGNEAFF
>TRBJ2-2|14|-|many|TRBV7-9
TGTGCCAGCAGCTTAACCCGAATCTCGTCGGAGCTGTTTTTT
CASSLTRISSELFF
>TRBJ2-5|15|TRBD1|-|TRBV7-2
TGTGCCAGCAGCTTATGGACAGGGACACAAGAGACCCAGTACTTC
CASSLWTGTQETQYF
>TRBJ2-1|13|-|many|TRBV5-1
TGCGCCAGCAGCTTGGGACTACCCAATGAGCAGTTCTTC
CASSLGLPNEQFF
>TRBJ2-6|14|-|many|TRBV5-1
TGCGCCAGCGACAGCGACTCTGGGGCCAACGTCCTGACTTTC
CASDSDSGANVLTF
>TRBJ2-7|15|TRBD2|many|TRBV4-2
TGTGCCAGCAGCCAACCCCTGGGAGGGAGGAACGAGCAGTACTTC
CASSQPLGGRNEQYF
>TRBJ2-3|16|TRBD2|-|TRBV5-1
TGCGCCAGCAGCTTGTGGGGGACTAGCGGTGGGGATACGCAGTATTTT
CASSLWGTSGGDTQYF
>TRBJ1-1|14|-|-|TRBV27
TGTGCCAGCAGTTACAAAGGGGGGTTGTCTGAAGCTTTCTTT
CASSYKGGLSEAFF
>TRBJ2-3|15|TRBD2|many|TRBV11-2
TGTGCCAGCAGCCTCCGGGGGGACTTCCCAGATACGCAGTATTTT
CASSLRGDFPDTQYF
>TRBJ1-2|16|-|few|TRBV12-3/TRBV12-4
TGTGCCAGCAGTTCCCCACGGGGGCGTCTTAACTATGGCTACACCTTC
CASSSPRGRLNYGYTF
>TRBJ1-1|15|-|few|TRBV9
TGTGCCAGCAGCTCGAGAGGCAGCTTGAACACTGAAGCTTTCTTT
CASSSRGSLNTEAFF